The 21 T cell receptor beta chains listed next were all sequenced from one sample in a study of T cell repertoires in cytomegalovirus infection. TCRdb reprocessed the reads with MiXCR, giving one entry per CDR3 protein. In the table there are about 300,000 distinct CDR3 sequences, around 10% of which are singletons. Sequencing input: PBMCs. The receptors shown here come from a human donor in good health (CMV status not recorded). Some clones in this sample may be carry-over from other donors' samples.

J is TRBJ2-5 and V is TRBV20-1; the D is unclear. The CDR3 covers 13 residues. V was pared by 2 bases and J by 5 bases, with 12 bases between. In germline, CDR1 is DFQATT, CDR2 SNEGSKA (reference sequence). The CDR3 spells CSARRLPPETQYF. CDR3 DNA sequence: TGCAGTGCTAGAAGGCTACCCCCGGAGACCCAGTACTTC.

This clonotype occurred many times. The chain combines TRBV6-5 with TRBJ1-1; D gene uncertain. The germline V and J ends were trimmed by 0 bases and 11 bases, with 16 bases remaining between them. Germline values: CDR1 MNHEY, CDR2 SVGAGI. The CDR3 is made up of 14 amino acids. In nucleotides, the CDR3 is TGTGCCAGCAGTTACTCCGAAGGTGCCCTGCGTGCTTTCTTT. Translated: CASSYSEGALRAFF.

The chain carries TRBV28 and TRBJ2-6, with 8 bases identical to TRBD1. After removal of 5 bases from V and 4 bases from J, the junction contained 4 bases not matched to a gene. The CDR3 sequence is 15 residues long. Germline V gene sequence: CDR1 MDHEN, CDR2 SYDVKM. CDR3: CASSVWDRGANVLTF. The CDR3 nucleotides read TGTGCCAGCAGTGTTTGGGACAGGGGGGCCAACGTCCTGACTTTC.

This clonotype was seen repeatedly, ten times or more. The genes are TRBV7-9 and TRBJ2-7; the match to TRBD1 covers 7 bases. Trimming removed 3 bases from V and 3 bases from J; junction bases left unmatched: 5. CDR1 SEHNR and CDR2 FQNEAQ come from the germline V gene (reference sequence). The CDR3 sequence is 14 residues long. For the CDR3, the DNA is TGTGCCAGCAGCTTGGACAGGTTTGTCTACGAGCAGTACGTC. It is translated as CASSLDRFVYEQYV.

The sample holds many counts of this clonotype. The rearrangement links TRBV4-1 to TRBJ2-2, with 7 nucleotides matching TRBD1. Trimming at V came to 2 bases and at J to 2 bases, leaving 5 bases not matched to a gene. The V gene's germline CDR1 is MGHRA and CDR2 YSYEKL. The CDR3 extends over 16 amino acids. The CDR3 is CASSQPRTGNTGELFF. In DNA form, the CDR3 reads TGCGCCAGCAGCCAACCAAGGACAGGCAACACCGGGGAGCTGTTTTTT.

This clonotype was detected a few times. This sequence joins TRBV6-5 and TRBJ1-1, with a possible D match to TRBD1 (6 bases). The germline CDR1 and CDR2 sequences are MNHEY and SVGAGI. Trimming left V 2 bases short and J 1 base short, with 17 bases between. CDR3 length equals 17 residues. In nucleotides, the CDR3 is TGTGCCAGCAGTTACGTTCAGGGGTGGGGAGCGAACACTGAAGCTTTCTTT. It yields the protein CASSYVQGWGANTEAFF.

This clonotype was seen at least ten times. The rearrangement joins TRBV12-3 or TRBV12-4 to TRBJ2-2, with D tentatively TRBD2 (6 bases). The ends were cut back, 8 bases at V and 8 bases at J, with 12 bases in the middle. This CDR3 region has 12 residues. The CDR3 loop is CASRSGVGELFF. In DNA form, the CDR3 reads TGTGCCAGCCGATCGGGGGTTGGGGAGCTGTTTTTT.

This clonotype has a single count. The gene calls are TRBV12-3 or TRBV12-4 and TRBJ2-6; TRBD1 or TRBD2 may be the D gene (5 bases each). This CDR3 comprises 14 residues. V lost 10 bases and J lost 4, with 14 bases in between. The CDR3, as DNA: TGTGCCAACCGTGGGGGTTCCGGGGCCAACGTCCTGACTTTC. Amino acid sequence: CANRGGSGANVLTF.

This clonotype was observed at least ten times. The genes are TRBV20-1 and TRBJ1-5, with TRBD1 matching over 10 bases. The germline gives CDR1 DFQATT, CDR2 SNEGSKA (reference sequence). V gave up 6 bases and J gave up 9 bases; unmatched junction bases: 14. This CDR3 contains 15 residues. CDR3 DNA: TGCAGTGCCACCAGACAGGGGGCCCTCGGTGGGCCCCAGCATTTT. This translates into CSATRQGALGGPQHF.

There are many counts of this clonotype. This chain links TRBV2 with TRBJ2-1; maybe TRBD1 (6 bases). Germline values: CDR1 SNHLY, CDR2 FYNNEI. Trimming pared 6 bases from V and 4 bases from J, leaving 10 bases between. The CDR3 is 13 residues long. CDR3 amino acids: CASRTGLYNEQFF. CDR3 DNA sequence: TGTGCCAGCAGGACAGGACTGTACAATGAGCAGTTCTTC.

Many counts were recorded for this clonotype. V usage is TRBV12-3 or TRBV12-4 and J usage is TRBJ2-7; D is unresolved. This CDR3 has 14 amino acids. The germline V and J ends were trimmed by 5 bases and 0 bases, with 11 bases remaining between them. The DNA for the CDR3 is TGTGCCAGCAGTCCCTCCGGTTCCTCCTACGAGCAGTACGTC. It codes for CASSPSGSSYEQYV.

The chain uses TRBV20-1 and TRBJ1-1; D may be TRBD1 (6 bases). Trimming took 0 bases from V and 4 from J, leaving 9 bases between them. This CDR3 region has 13 residues. Germline V CDR1 and CDR2: DFQATT, SNEGSKA (reference sequence). DNA of the CDR3: TGCAGTGCTAGAGATAGGGGGTCCACTGAAGCTTTCTTT. It specifies CSARDRGSTEAFF.

This clonotype was seen many times. The chain recombines TRBV18 with TRBJ1-1; D remains unclear. Per germline, CDR1 KGHSH and CDR2 LQKENI. V was cut by 8 bases and J by 4 bases, with 11 bases left in between. This CDR3 contains 12 residues. CDR3 DNA sequence: TGTGCCAGCGGGGTGGATAGCACTGAAGCTTTCTTT. This gives the protein CASGVDSTEAFF. The full variable domain, with the rest looked up from reference TRBV18 and TRBJ1-1, is NAGVMQNPRHLVRRRGQEARLRCSPMKGHSHVYWYRQLPEEGLKFMVYLQKENIIDESGMPKERFSAEFPKEGPSILRIQQVVRGDSAAYFCASGVDSTEAFFGQGTRLTVV.

At least ten counts were recorded for this clonotype. CDR3 protein: CASSSHTGELFF. CDR3 DNA sequence: TGTGCCAGCAGTTCCCACACCGGGGAGCTGTTTTTT. This chain uses TRBV28 with TRBJ2-2; no clear D gene. Trimming shortened V by 4 bases and J by 3 bases, and 3 bases separated the two germline ends. The length of the CDR3 is 12 residues. CDR1 and CDR2 (germline): MDHEN, SYDVKM.

This clonotype was seen ten or more times. The rearrangement joins TRBV5-1 to TRBJ2-5, with TRBD1 identical over 10 bases. CDR3 length: 15 amino acids. CDR1 SGHRS and CDR2 YFSETQ come from the germline V gene. Trimming removed 1 base from V and 5 bases from J; junction bases left unmatched: 5. CDR3 sequence (DNA): TGCGCCAGCAGCTTGAATGGGGACAGGGGTGAGACCCAGTACTTC. Residues: CASSLNGDRGETQYF.

This clonotype was counted at least ten times. This rearrangement joins TRBV7-6 to TRBJ2-3; D possibly corresponds to TRBD1 (5 bases). The CDR3 extends over 15 amino acids. The germline gives CDR1 SGHVS, CDR2 FNYEAQ. V was clipped by 3 bases and J by 0 bases, with 10 bases between them. Here the CDR3 DNA reads TGTGCCAGCAGCTTTTCGACAGATAGCACAGATACGCAGTATTTT. Translated: CASSFSTDSTDTQYF.

This clonotype was counted at least ten times. The chain employs TRBV7-9 and TRBJ2-1, with 14 positions matching TRBD2. The CDR3 loop spans 17 amino acids. The trim removed 4 bases at V and 2 bases at J, leaving 4 bases unmatched. The germline gives CDR1 SEHNR, CDR2 FQNEAQ (reference sequence). The CDR3 coding sequence is TGTGCCAGCAGCTCGGGACTAGCGGGGGTGACCTACAATGAGCAGTTCTTC. Its translation is CASSSGLAGVTYNEQFF.

This clonotype occurred many times. The rearrangement links TRBV10-3 to TRBJ2-7; 10 bases are shared with TRBD1. J lost 6 bases, V lost 7 bases, and 6 bases had no gene match. Germline V gene data show CDR1 as ENHRY and CDR2 as SYGVKD. The CDR3 covers 13 residues. The CDR3 region is CAINTGQGIEQYF. The CDR3 DNA follows: TGTGCCATCAATACGGGACAGGGGATCGAGCAGTACTTC.

The chain employs TRBV6-6 and TRBJ2-5; 7 bases are shared with TRBD1. Germline V gives CDR1 MNHNY, CDR2 SVGAGI (reference sequence). The ends lost 2 bases at V and 7 bases at J; junction bases unmatched: 13. The CDR3 runs to 16 residues. The CDR3 loop is CASSYGEQGKVGTQYF. CDR3 bases: TGTGCCAGCAGTTACGGAGAACAGGGGAAAGTAGGGACCCAGTACTTC.

This clonotype was counted a few times. This chain joins TRBV25-1 and TRBJ1-2; D is undetermined. The CDR3 sequence is 12 residues long. Germline-derived CDR1 and CDR2 are MGHDK and SYGVNS. The V end was cut by 3 bases, the J end by 4 bases, with 6 bases between. The CDR3 reads CASSEPGYGYTF. The CDR3 DNA reads as TGTGCCAGCAGTGAGCCAGGCTATGGCTACACCTTC.

This clonotype has more than one count but fewer than ten. The V call is TRBV29-1, the J call TRBJ2-5; TRBD2 matches 9 bases. CDR1 is SQVTM, CDR2 ANQGSEA, per germline. With V trimmed by 3 bases and J by 5 bases, 10 bases remained unmatched. The CDR3 runs to 15 residues. CDR3 amino acids: CSVDGSGGSLETQYF. The CDR3 region has the DNA TGCAGCGTTGATGGTAGCGGGGGATCCCTGGAGACCCAGTACTTC.